This T cell receptor beta chain originates from a study of shared clonotypes between healthy human individuals. Whole-study context: Each donor's CD8 memory used one plate, CD8 naive two, each CD4 subset three.

This clone appeared a single time. Positively selected for CCR7, the CD45RO-negative cells used as naive CD8 cells excluded terminally differentiated effector memory CD45RA+ cells. The study drew its donors from healthy HIV-negative adults without recent acute infections or vaccinations. The V segment lost 5 bases and the J segment 5 bases; nucleotides outside the gene matches: 15. This CDR3 has 18 amino acids. Germline V CDR1 and CDR2: SGHTA, FQGTGA. Assay execution proceeded at the deep level. Per the original methods: Because ImmunoSEQ provided only junction sequences with no quality scores, the filtering differed. Clones were read by immunoSEQ multiplex PCR, and TCRdb kept only the in-frame ones, dropping some. Clone size and V and J calls were adopted from that table, with D and trimming inferred from the DNA. The sample comprises around 1.9 million clones, 85% to 95% of which are singletons, and around 1.7% rests with the top ten.

The chain recombines TRBV7-3 with TRBJ2-1; 10 positions agree with TRBD2. Sequencing was carried out using naive CD8+ T cells from PBMCs. This TCR was sampled from a man aged 18-30 years in good health. Some clones in this sample may be carry-over from other donors' samples. Here the CDR3 reads CASSPGLAGANRDNEQFF. The DNA for the CDR3 is TGTGCCAGCAGCCCGGGGCTAGCGGGAGCCAATCGTGACAATGAGCAGTTCTTC. The full variable domain, completed using reference TRBV7-3 and TRBJ2-1, is GAGVSQTPSNKVTEKGKYVELRCDPISGHTALYWYRQSLGQGPEFLIYFQGTGAADDSGLPNDRFFAVRPEGSVSTLKIQRTERGDSAVYLCASSPGLAGANRDNEQFFGPGTRLTVL.